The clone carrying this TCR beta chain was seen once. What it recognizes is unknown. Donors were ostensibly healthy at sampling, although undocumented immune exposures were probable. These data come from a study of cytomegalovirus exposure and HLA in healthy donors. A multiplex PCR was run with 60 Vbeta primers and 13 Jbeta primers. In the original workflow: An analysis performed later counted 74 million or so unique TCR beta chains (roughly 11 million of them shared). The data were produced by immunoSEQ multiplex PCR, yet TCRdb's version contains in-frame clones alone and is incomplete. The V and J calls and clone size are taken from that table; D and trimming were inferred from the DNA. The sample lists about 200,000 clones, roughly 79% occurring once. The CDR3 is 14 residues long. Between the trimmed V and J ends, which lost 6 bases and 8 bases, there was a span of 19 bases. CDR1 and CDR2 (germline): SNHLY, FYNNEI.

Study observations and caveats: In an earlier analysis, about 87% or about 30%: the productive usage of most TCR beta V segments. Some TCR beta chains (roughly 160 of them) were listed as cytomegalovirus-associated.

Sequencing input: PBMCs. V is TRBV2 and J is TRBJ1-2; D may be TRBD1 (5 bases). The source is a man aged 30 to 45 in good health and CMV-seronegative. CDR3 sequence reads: CASRPTGGVRGYTF. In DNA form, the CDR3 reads TGTGCCAGCAGGCCCACAGGAGGGGTTCGCGGCTACACCTTC.